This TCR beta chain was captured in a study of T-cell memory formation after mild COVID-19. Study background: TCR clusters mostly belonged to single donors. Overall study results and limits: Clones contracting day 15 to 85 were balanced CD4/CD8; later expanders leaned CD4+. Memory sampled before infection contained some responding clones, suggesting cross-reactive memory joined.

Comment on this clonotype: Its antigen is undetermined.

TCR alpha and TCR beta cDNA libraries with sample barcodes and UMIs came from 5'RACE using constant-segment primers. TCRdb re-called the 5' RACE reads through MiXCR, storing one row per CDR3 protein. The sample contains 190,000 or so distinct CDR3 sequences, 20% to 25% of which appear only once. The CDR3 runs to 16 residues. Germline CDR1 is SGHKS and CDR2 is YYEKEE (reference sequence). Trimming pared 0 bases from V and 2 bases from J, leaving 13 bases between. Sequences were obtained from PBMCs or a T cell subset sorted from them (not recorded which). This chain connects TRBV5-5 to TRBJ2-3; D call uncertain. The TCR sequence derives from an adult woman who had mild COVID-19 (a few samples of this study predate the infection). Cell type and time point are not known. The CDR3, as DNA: TGTGCCAGCAGCTTGGTTACCGGTGGGAACACAGATACGCAGTATTTT. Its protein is CASSLVTGGNTDTQYF.